The sequence of this T cell receptor (beta chain) was determined in a study of human T cells and chemical hapten exposure. TCRdb reprocessed the RACE reads via MiXCR and lists one record per CDR3 protein. Of 85,000 or so distinct CDR3 sequences in the sample, roughly 10% were seen once. As for time point: patch test 1, 2 weeks after DPC sensitization. Specified treatment: therapeutic diphenylcyclopropenone sensitization with weekly scalp DPC. The CDR3 contains 15 residues. V was cut by 8 bases and J by 4 bases, with 20 bases left in between. Germline CDR1 MNHEY, CDR2 SVGAGI. This clonotype was seen ten or more times.

This specimen consisted of whole blood, obtained in connection with sensitization to the hapten diphenylcyclopropenone (DPC). V usage is TRBV6-5 and J usage is TRBJ1-1; D is possibly TRBD1 (5 bases). The TCR was taken from a woman in her forties or fifties with alopecia areata. Some clones in this sample may be carry-over from other donors' samples. The CDR3 region is CASFGRGAGSTEAFF. The DNA for the CDR3 is TGTGCCAGCTTTGGTAGGGGTGCGGGGAGCACTGAAGCTTTCTTT.